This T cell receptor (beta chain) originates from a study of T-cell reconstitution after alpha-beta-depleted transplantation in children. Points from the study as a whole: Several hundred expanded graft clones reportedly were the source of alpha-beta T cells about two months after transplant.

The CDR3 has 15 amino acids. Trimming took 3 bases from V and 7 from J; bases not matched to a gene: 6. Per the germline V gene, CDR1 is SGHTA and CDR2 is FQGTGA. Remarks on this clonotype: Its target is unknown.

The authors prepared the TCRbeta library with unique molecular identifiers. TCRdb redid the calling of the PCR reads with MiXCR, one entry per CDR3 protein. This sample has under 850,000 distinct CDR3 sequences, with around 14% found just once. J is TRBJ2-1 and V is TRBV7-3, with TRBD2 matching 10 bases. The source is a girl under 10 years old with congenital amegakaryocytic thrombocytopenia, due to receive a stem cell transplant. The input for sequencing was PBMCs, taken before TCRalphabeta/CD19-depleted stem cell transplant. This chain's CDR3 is CASSLESGRGNEQFF. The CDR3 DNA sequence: TGTGCCAGCAGCTTGGAAAGCGGGAGGGGTAATGAGCAGTTCTTC.